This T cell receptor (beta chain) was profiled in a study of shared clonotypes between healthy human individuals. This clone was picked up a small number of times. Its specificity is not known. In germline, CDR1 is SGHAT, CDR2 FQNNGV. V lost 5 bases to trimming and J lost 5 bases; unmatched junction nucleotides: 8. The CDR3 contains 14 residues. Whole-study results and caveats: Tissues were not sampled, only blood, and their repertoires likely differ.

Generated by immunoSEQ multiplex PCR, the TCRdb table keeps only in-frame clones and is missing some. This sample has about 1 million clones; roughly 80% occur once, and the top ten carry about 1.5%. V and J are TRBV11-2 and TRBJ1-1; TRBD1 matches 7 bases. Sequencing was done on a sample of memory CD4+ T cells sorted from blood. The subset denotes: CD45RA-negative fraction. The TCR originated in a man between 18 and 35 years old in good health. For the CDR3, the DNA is TGTGCCAGCAGCCCCAGGGGGACGGGGACTGAAGCTTTCTTT. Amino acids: CASSPRGTGTEAFF.